The clone carrying this T cell receptor (beta chain) has more than one count but fewer than ten. These data are taken from a study of identical twins. TCRdb re-analysed the 5' RACE reads in MiXCR, keeping a single row per CDR3 protein. This table holds around 470,000 distinct CDR3 sequences, approximately 14% found once. The germline V gene has CDR1 DFQATT and CDR2 SNEGSKA (reference sequence). The CDR3 is made up of 15 amino acids. The V gene end was trimmed by 0 bases and the J gene end by 3 bases; junction bases not matched to a gene: 6. These same data were also listed under a study on yellow fever vaccine responses in identical twins.

The sequencing sample was made of CD4+ T cells sorted from blood. The chain is built from TRBV20-1 and TRBJ2-7, with TRBD1 identical over 9 bases. This TCR came from a young woman in good health. The CDR3 DNA sequence: TGCAGTGCTAGAGATTTCCTGACAGGGGGCTACGAGCAGTACTTC. Its protein is CSARDFLTGGYEQYF.